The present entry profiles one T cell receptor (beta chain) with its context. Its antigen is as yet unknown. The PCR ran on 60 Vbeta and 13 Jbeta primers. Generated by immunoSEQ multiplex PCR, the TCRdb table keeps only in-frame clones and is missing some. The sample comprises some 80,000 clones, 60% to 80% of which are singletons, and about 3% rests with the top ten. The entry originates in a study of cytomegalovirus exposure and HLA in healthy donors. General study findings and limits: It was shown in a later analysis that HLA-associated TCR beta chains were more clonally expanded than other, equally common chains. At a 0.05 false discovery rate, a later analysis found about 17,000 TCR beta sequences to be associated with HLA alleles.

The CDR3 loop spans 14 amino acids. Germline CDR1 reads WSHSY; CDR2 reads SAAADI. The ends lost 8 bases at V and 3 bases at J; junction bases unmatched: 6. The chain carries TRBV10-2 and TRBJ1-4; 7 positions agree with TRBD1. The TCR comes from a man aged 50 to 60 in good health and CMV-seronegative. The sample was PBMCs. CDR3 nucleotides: TGCGCCAGCGCTACAGGGGTCGCTAATGAAAAACTGTTTTTT. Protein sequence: CASATGVANEKLFF.